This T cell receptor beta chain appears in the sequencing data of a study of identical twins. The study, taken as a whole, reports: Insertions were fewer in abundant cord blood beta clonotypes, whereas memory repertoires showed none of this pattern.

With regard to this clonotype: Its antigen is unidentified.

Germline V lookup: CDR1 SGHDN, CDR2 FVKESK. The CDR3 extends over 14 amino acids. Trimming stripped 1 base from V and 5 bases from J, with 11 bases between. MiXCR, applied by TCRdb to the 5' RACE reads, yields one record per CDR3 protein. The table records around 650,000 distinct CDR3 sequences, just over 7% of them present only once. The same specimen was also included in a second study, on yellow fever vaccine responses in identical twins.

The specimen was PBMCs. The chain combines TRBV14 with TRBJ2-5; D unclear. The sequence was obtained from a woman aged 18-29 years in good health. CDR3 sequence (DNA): TGTGCCAGCAGCCAAGTCTTCCGGGTTGAGACCCAGTACTTC. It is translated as CASSQVFRVETQYF.